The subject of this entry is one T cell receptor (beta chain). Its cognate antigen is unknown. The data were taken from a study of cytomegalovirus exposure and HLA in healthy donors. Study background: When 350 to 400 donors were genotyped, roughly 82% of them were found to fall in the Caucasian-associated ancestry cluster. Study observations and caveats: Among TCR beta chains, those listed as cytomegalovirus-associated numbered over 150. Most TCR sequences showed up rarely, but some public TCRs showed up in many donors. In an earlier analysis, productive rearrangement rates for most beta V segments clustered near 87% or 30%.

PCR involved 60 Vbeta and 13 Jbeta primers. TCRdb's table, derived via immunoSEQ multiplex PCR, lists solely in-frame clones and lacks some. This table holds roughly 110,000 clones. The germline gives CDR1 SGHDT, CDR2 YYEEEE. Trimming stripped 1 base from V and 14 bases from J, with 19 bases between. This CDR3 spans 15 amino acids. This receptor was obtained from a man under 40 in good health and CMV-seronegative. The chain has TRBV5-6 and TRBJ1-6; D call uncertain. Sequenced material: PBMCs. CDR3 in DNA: TGTGCCAGCAGCTTGTGGGGAGCGGGAAGGGCCACCCTCCACTTT. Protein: CASSLWGAGRATLHF.